This T cell receptor beta chain derives from a study of T cell responses to AZD1222 COVID-19 vaccine. Germline assignment: CDR1 SGHRS and CDR2 YFSETQ. Trimming pared 2 bases from V and 0 bases from J, leaving 12 bases between. This CDR3 is 16 amino acids long. The assay was immunoSEQ multiplex PCR, and TCRdb's table has in-frame clones only and misses some. The table lists 80,000 or so clones, 92% of them singletons. The study, taken as a whole, reports: The peak T cell response came first, and repertoires were sampled only after it. Of the AZD1222 recipients, only 5 or 6 were seropositive at baseline. The sample set comprised mostly white British donors with more females, and clonal diversity was possibly underestimated.

With respect to this clone: Its antigen remains unknown.

Researchers grouped second doses given at about 4 or about 12 weeks into one pool. V usage is TRBV5-1 and J usage is TRBJ2-1; D possibly corresponds to TRBD2 (6 bases). This TCR came from an adult who received the AZD1222 COVID-19 vaccine. This specimen consisted of peripheral blood, obtained 28 days after the second AZD1222 dose. CDR3 amino acids: CASSLAGSDSYNEQFF. The DNA for the CDR3 is TGCGCCAGCAGCTTAGCGGGCTCGGACTCCTACAATGAGCAGTTCTTC.